Listed here are 30 T cell receptor beta chains from one sample, sequenced in a study of response to subunit inactivated influenza vaccine. TCRdb re-called the RT-PCR reads with MiXCR, one entry per CDR3 protein. The sample has 400,000 to 550,000 distinct CDR3 sequences, approximately 24% seen once. Sequencing was performed on CD4+ T cells sorted from PBMCs, taken about 5 days after vaccination. These TCRs come from a man between 45 and 60 years old who received an inactivated influenza vaccine.

The DNA of the CDR3 is TGCAGTGCTCCCTGGACGGGTAATAATTCACCCCTCCACTTT. Translated: CSAPWTGNNSPLHF. The V and J genes are TRBV20-1 and TRBJ1-6; D unclear. This CDR3 spans 14 amino acids. Germline V CDR1 and CDR2: DFQATT, SNEGSKA (reference sequence). The V end was cut by 5 bases, the J end by 5 bases, with 13 bases between.

This clonotype was seen a handful of times. V is TRBV6-1 and J is TRBJ2-3; 7 bases are shared with TRBD2. Germline values: CDR1 MNHNS, CDR2 SASEGT. CDR3 length: 16 residues. V lost 7 bases and J lost 3; bases outside the gene matches: 13. The CDR3 sequence is CASTQRGPPGTDTQYF. CDR3 coding DNA: TGTGCCAGCACTCAGCGGGGCCCTCCGGGGACAGATACGCAGTATTTT.

The J gene is TRBJ2-2, the V gene TRBV28, with 7 bases aligning to TRBD1. V was clipped by 2 bases and J by 3 bases; unmatched bases: 3. Germline V gives CDR1 MDHEN, CDR2 SYDVKM. The CDR3 consists of 15 residues. This CDR3 reads CASSLQGVYTGELFF. CDR3 DNA: TGTGCCAGCAGTTTACAGGGGGTCTACACCGGGGAGCTGTTTTTT.

V usage is TRBV18 and J usage is TRBJ2-2; 9 positions match TRBD2. CDR1 is KGHSH, CDR2 LQKENI, per germline. The J segment lost 3 bases and the V segment lost 3 bases, leaving 2 bases of the junction unmatched. The CDR3 has 15 amino acids. CDR3 bases: TGTGCCAGCTCACCCTCTAGCGGGGACACCGGGGAGCTGTTTTTT. This translates into CASSPSSGDTGELFF.

This chain joins TRBV6-1 and TRBJ2-7; 7 bases map to TRBD1. V shed 6 bases and J 8 bases; nucleotides not matched to a gene: 16. The CDR3 has 15 residues. Germline assignment: CDR1 MNHNS and CDR2 SASEGT. The chain's CDR3 is CASSQGKGASVQQYF. The CDR3 coding sequence is TGTGCCAGCAGCCAAGGGAAGGGGGCGTCGGTGCAGCAGTACTTC.

A remark on this clonotype: The junction does not match germline at one end; this may be a read error. The chain joins TRBV6-2 or TRBV6-3 to TRBJ2-2, with a weak D call TRBD2 (6 bases). The CDR3 has 11 residues. Germline CDR1 MNHEY, CDR2 SVGEGT. CDR3 residues: CASSYPGGLFF. CDR3 DNA: TGTGCCAGCAGTTACCCCGGGGGGCTGTTTTTT.

This clonotype was counted at least ten times. V gene TRBV12-3 or TRBV12-4 combines with J gene TRBJ1-5; 8 bases are a match to TRBD1. The V segment lost 7 bases and the J segment 0 bases; nucleotides outside the gene matches: 14. The CDR3 is 18 residues long. CDR3 bases: TGTGCCAGCACCGCGGGGCAGGGGGCAGATGTTAGCAATCAGCCCCAGCATTTT. Translating it yields CASTAGQGADVSNQPQHF.

A few counts support this clonotype. The V and J genes are TRBV29-1 and TRBJ2-7, with D perhaps TRBD1 (6 bases). The V gene lost 4 bases and the J gene lost 3 bases, with 16 bases spanning the gap. The CDR3 extends over 14 amino acids. Germline CDR1 is SQVTM and CDR2 is ANQGSEA. In nucleotides, the CDR3 is TGCAGCGTTGCGGTTAGGGGGAATCTCTACGAGCAGTACTTC. Amino acid sequence: CSVAVRGNLYEQYF.

J is TRBJ2-1 and V is TRBV29-1; D gene ambiguous. Per the germline V gene, CDR1 is SQVTM and CDR2 is ANQGSEA. V lost 7 bases and J 4 bases, leaving 17 bases between the germline ends. The CDR3 has 14 residues. CDR3 sequence (DNA): TGCAGCGCTGCCCGGGCGGTGTTGTACAATGAGCAGTTCTTC. Translating gives CSAARAVLYNEQFF.

There are a few counts of this clonotype. The rearrangement links TRBV18 to TRBJ2-1, with TRBD2 as a possible D gene (5 bases). This CDR3 region has 18 residues. CDR1 KGHSH and CDR2 LQKENI come from the germline V gene. V was clipped by 6 bases and J by 5 bases, with 26 bases between them. The CDR3 loop is CASSHAGGGTLLHNEQFF. CDR3 DNA sequence: TGTGCCAGCTCCCACGCCGGAGGTGGAACCCTCCTACACAATGAGCAGTTCTTC.

This chain links TRBV28 with TRBJ1-2, with 9 bases identical to TRBD1. Germline V gives CDR1 MDHEN, CDR2 SYDVKM. The CDR3 contains 15 residues. The V and J ends lost 7 bases and 4 bases, in that order; junction bases with no gene match: 10. The CDR3 nucleotides read TGTGCCAGCAACGACCGGGACAGGGATTCCTATGGCTACACCTTC. The encoded protein is CASNDRDRDSYGYTF.

This clonotype occurred many times. V is TRBV4-1 and J is TRBJ1-2, with D uncertain. The CDR3 extends over 14 amino acids. Germline assignment: CDR1 MGHRA and CDR2 YSYEKL. Trimming cost V 4 bases and J 7 bases, with 16 bases left between them. The CDR3 nucleotides are TGCGCCAGCAGCCGAAGCGGTGAAATCGGTGGCTACACCTTC. It is translated as CASSRSGEIGGYTF.

The chain couples TRBV7-2 to TRBJ1-3; D remains ambiguous. V shed 1 base and J shed 9 bases, with 7 bases lying between them. The V gene's germline CDR1 is SGHTA and CDR2 FQGNSA. The CDR3 extends over 12 amino acids. Written as DNA, the CDR3 is TGTGCCAGCAGCTTAGAGGCTGGCACCATATATTTT. This encodes CASSLEAGTIYF.

This clonotype was detected once. The chain combines TRBV7-3 with TRBJ2-1, with 14 bases lining up with TRBD2. Germline CDR1 is SGHTA and CDR2 is FQGTGA. The J segment lost 9 bases and the V segment lost 5 bases, leaving 6 bases of the junction unmatched. The CDR3 is 15 residues long. The CDR3 DNA follows: TGTGCCAGCAGCCTGACTAGCGGGAGGGGTAGTGAGCAGTTCTTC. Translated, it gives CASSLTSGRGSEQFF. Full variable domain (outside the CDR3, taken from reference TRBV7-3 and TRBJ2-1): GAGVSQTPSNKVTEKGKYVELRCDPISGHTALYWYRQSLGQGPEFLIYFQGTGAADDSGLPNDRFFAVRPEGSVSTLKIQRTERGDSAVYLCASSLTSGRGSEQFFGPGTRLTVL.

J is TRBJ2-3 and V is TRBV5-1; 10 nucleotides align to TRBD2. The length of the CDR3 is 15 residues. Germline lookup yields CDR1 SGHRS and CDR2 YFSETQ. With 9 bases clipped from V and 5 bases from J, the junction kept 12 bases outside the gene matches. The CDR3 sequence: CATAHGTSDLDTQYF. The CDR3 DNA reads as TGCGCCACCGCCCACGGGACTAGCGATTTAGATACGCAGTATTTT.

This clonotype was counted between two and nine times. The gene calls are TRBV28 and TRBJ1-6; TRBD1 matches 9 bases. The CDR3 extends over 16 amino acids. J lost 10 bases, V lost 4 bases, and 11 bases had no gene match. From germline, CDR1 is MDHEN and CDR2 SYDVKM. This CDR3 is CASSSQLQGAGSPLHF. The CDR3, as DNA: TGTGCCAGCAGTTCCCAACTACAGGGGGCGGGATCACCCCTCCACTTT.

J is TRBJ2-1 and V is TRBV5-1, with a tentative D call TRBD2 (6 bases). There are 15 residues in the CDR3. V dropped 3 bases and J dropped 2 bases, with 12 bases sitting between them. Germline loops: CDR1 SGHRS, CDR2 YFSETQ. CDR3 DNA: TGCGCCAGCAGCTCAGCACTAGCAACCTACAATGAGCAGTTCTTC. It encodes CASSSALATYNEQFF.

This clonotype was recorded once. The chain recombines TRBV20-1 with TRBJ2-7; 7 bases match TRBD1. From germline, CDR1 is DFQATT and CDR2 SNEGSKA (reference sequence). CDR3 length: 14 amino acids. The V gene end was trimmed by 5 bases and the J gene end by 2 bases; junction bases not matched to a gene: 9. CDR3: CSAATGQRPYEQYF. CDR3 nucleotide sequence: TGCAGTGCTGCGACGGGACAGCGCCCCTACGAGCAGTACTTC.

The rearrangement uses TRBV29-1 and TRBJ2-5, with D perhaps matching TRBD1 (5 bases). The germline gives CDR1 SQVTM, CDR2 ANQGSEA. This CDR3 is 13 amino acids long. V was shortened by 4 bases and J by 2 bases, with 11 bases between the two germline ends. In DNA form, the CDR3 reads TGCAGCGTTGTTTTCAGGGCACAAGAGACCCAGTACTTC. It yields the protein CSVVFRAQETQYF.

The chain employs TRBV6-6 and TRBJ2-7; either TRBD1 or TRBD2 may supply D (5 bases each). In germline, CDR1 is MNHNY, CDR2 SVGAGI (reference sequence). This CDR3 region has 12 residues. V dropped 5 bases and J dropped 5 bases, with 10 bases sitting between them. CDR3 nucleotide sequence: TGTGCCAGCAGTACGAGGGGCAACGAGCAGTACTTC. The encoded protein is CASSTRGNEQYF.

The CDR3 is CSALFLETQYF. The CDR3 DNA is TGCAGTGCGCTCTTCCTGGAGACCCAGTACTTC. The J gene is TRBJ2-5, the V gene TRBV20-1; the D is unclear. This CDR3 is built from 11 residues. The V and J ends lost 6 bases and 5 bases respectively, with 10 bases between them. The germline CDR1 and CDR2 sequences are DFQATT and SNEGSKA (reference sequence).

This clonotype has only a few counts. The CDR3 loop is CASSWGGLAGDVAYEQYF. CDR3 in DNA: TGCGCCAGCAGCTGGGGGGGACTAGCGGGAGACGTGGCATACGAGCAGTACTTC. This chain links TRBV5-1 with TRBJ2-7, with 14 bases that match TRBD2. Germline-derived CDR1 and CDR2 are SGHRS and YFSETQ. The CDR3 consists of 18 residues. With 3 bases clipped from V and 4 bases from J, the junction kept 12 bases outside the gene matches.

This clonotype has a handful of counts. The chain links TRBV12-3 or TRBV12-4 to TRBJ2-7; TRBD1 matches 9 bases. This CDR3 contains 15 residues. The J segment lost 5 bases and the V segment lost 6 bases, leaving 11 bases of the junction unmatched. The CDR3 sequence: CASSRWGQGPDEQYF. Written as DNA, the CDR3 is TGTGCCAGCAGCCGCTGGGGACAGGGCCCCGACGAGCAGTACTTC.

The chain combines TRBV5-1 with TRBJ2-5; perhaps TRBD1 as D (5 bases). The CDR3 loop spans 17 amino acids. Trimming removed 5 bases at V and 2 bases at J, with 22 bases between. Germline lookup yields CDR1 SGHRS and CDR2 YFSETQ. CDR3 coding DNA: TGCGCCAGCAGGGTTGGTGTTCTGACAGTTGCACAAGAGACCCAGTACTTC. Its protein is CASRVGVLTVAQETQYF.

This clonotype was observed a few times. The chain uses TRBV20-1 and TRBJ2-7; 8 bases fit TRBD1. In germline, CDR1 is DFQATT, CDR2 SNEGSKA (reference sequence). With 6 bases clipped from V and 0 bases from J, the junction kept 7 bases outside the gene matches. CDR3 length: 14 residues. CDR3 loop: CSATTGTGSYEQYF. The CDR3 coding sequence is TGCAGTGCCACGACCGGGACAGGCTCCTACGAGCAGTACTTC.

This clonotype was detected a few times. This chain joins TRBV28 and TRBJ1-2; D gene unclear. Per germline, CDR1 MDHEN and CDR2 SYDVKM. This CDR3 spans 12 amino acids. Trimming removed 2 bases at V and 4 bases at J, with 5 bases between. Written as DNA, the CDR3 is TGTGCCAGCAGTTTAGCGGTCTATGGCTACACCTTC. It specifies CASSLAVYGYTF.

The rearrangement uses TRBV11-2 and TRBJ2-2; 7 bases map to TRBD2. This CDR3 is built from 15 residues. Germline values: CDR1 SGHAT, CDR2 FQNNGV. J gave up 0 bases and V 4 bases, and 2 bases lay outside the gene matches. The CDR3 bases are TGTGCCAGCAGCTCGGGACTATCGAACACCGGGGAGCTGTTTTTT. Amino acid sequence: CASSSGLSNTGELFF. The full variable domain, its missing parts supplied by reference TRBV11-2 and TRBJ2-2, is EAGVAQSPRYKIIEKRQSVAFWCNPISGHATLYWYQQILGQGPKLLIQFQNNGVVDDSQLPKDRFSAERLKGVDSTLKIQPAKLEDSAVYLCASSSGLSNTGELFFGEGSRLTVL.

The table lists this clonotype with a few counts. The V and J genes are TRBV12-3 or TRBV12-4 and TRBJ1-2; 10 nucleotides agree with TRBD1. With V trimmed by 4 bases and J by 7 bases, 3 bases remained unmatched. The CDR3 contains 13 residues. For the CDR3, the DNA is TGTGCCAGCAGTTCCCGGACAGGGGGTGGCTACACCTTC. Amino acid sequence: CASSSRTGGGYTF.

The rearrangement joins TRBV4-2 to TRBJ2-1, with 7 positions matching TRBD1. After removal of 0 bases from V and 4 bases from J, the junction contained 6 bases not matched to a gene. The germline V gene has CDR1 LGHNA and CDR2 YNFKEQ. This CDR3 has 16 residues. CDR3 in amino acids: CASSQDLRGLYNEQFF. In DNA, the CDR3 is TGTGCCAGCAGCCAAGATCTAAGGGGGCTTTACAATGAGCAGTTCTTC.

This chain links TRBV19 with TRBJ2-7; D assignment may be TRBD1 or TRBD2 (6 bases each). In germline, CDR1 is LNHDA, CDR2 SQIVND (reference sequence). The CDR3 contains 13 residues. V dropped 6 bases and J dropped 5 bases, with 14 bases sitting between them. The CDR3 here is CASSPGGGNEQYF. The CDR3 nucleotides read TGTGCCAGTAGCCCTGGAGGGGGAAACGAGCAGTACTTC.